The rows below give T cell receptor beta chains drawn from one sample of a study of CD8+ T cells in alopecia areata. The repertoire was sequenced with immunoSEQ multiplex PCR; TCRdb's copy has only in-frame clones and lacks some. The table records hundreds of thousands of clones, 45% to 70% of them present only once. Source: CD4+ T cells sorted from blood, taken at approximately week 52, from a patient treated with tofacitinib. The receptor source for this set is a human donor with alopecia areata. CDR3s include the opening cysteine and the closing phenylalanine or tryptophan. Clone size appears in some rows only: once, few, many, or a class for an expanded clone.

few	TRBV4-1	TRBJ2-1	CASSQDPSGHSYNEQFF
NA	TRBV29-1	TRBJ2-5	CSVELWPSETQYF
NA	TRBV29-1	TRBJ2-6	CSVVSGANVLTF
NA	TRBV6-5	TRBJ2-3	CASSWRGSTDTQYF
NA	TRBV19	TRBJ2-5	CASSIQAQETQYF
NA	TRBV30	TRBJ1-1	CAWVRGPTNTEAFF
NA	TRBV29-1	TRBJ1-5	CSVRDSSWSQHF
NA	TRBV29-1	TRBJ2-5	CSVAPGVGETQYF
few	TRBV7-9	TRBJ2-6	CASSPWDREAGANVLTF
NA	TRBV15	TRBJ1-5	CATSGIGGNNQPQHF
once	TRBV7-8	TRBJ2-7	CASSAGQRTYEQYF
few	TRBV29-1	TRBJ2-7	CSVTRTPSSYEQYF
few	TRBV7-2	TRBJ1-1	CASSLAGLTNKAFF
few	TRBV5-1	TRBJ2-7	CASSPESYEQYF
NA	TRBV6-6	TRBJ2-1	CASSWGDRGSEQFF
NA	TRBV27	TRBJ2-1	CASSGTGTSGGAYNEQFF
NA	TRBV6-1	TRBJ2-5	CASSERREETQYF
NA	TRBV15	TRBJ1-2	CATSREGQGLNLDGYTF
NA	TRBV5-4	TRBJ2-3	CASSLRGTDTQYF
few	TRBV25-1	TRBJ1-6	CASSAPTGGDSPLHF
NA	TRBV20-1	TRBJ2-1	CSARDYEQFF
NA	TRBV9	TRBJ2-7	CASSERGQGTYEQYF
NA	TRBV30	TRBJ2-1	CACQRGSYNEQFF
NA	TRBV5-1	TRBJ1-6	CASRRDRGNSPLHF
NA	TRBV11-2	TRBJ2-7	CASSQQRGFYEQYF
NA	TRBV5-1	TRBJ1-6	CASSFAGSDSPLHF
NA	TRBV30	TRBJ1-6	CAWSGGAVGSPLHF
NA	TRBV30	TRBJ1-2	CAWSVRGGGYTF
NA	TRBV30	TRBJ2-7	CAWSTQWNPPRGVYEQYF